This T cell receptor (beta chain) was documented in a study of blood T cell repertoires in COVID-19. Study processing details: Nucleated cell number was recorded as an estimate derived from reference gene primer amplification. The repertoire was sequenced with immunoSEQ multiplex PCR; TCRdb's copy has only in-frame clones and lacks some. V, J and clone size are taken as reported in that table, and D and trimming were inferred from the DNA itself. The sample carries 250,000 to 300,000 clones, around nine tenths recorded once. The germline V gene encodes CDR1 SGHDT and CDR2 YYEEEE. The CDR3 totals 13 residues. The V end lost 6 bases, the J end lost 0 bases, and 9 bases lay between the germline ends.

The sample consisted of peripheral blood. The rearrangement links TRBV5-6 to TRBJ1-1; D call uncertain. This clonotype originated in a woman in her 30s with COVID-19, enrolled during active disease. Here the CDR3 reads CASIGQMNTEAFF. CDR3 in DNA: TGTGCCAGCATTGGGCAAATGAACACTGAAGCTTTCTTT. Full variable domain (missing parts from reference TRBV5-6 and TRBJ1-1): DAGVTQSPTHLIKTRGQQVTLRCSPKSGHDTVSWYQQALGQGPQFIFQYYEEEERQRGNFPDRFSGHQFPNYSSELNVNALLLGDSALYLCASIGQMNTEAFFGQGTRLTVV.